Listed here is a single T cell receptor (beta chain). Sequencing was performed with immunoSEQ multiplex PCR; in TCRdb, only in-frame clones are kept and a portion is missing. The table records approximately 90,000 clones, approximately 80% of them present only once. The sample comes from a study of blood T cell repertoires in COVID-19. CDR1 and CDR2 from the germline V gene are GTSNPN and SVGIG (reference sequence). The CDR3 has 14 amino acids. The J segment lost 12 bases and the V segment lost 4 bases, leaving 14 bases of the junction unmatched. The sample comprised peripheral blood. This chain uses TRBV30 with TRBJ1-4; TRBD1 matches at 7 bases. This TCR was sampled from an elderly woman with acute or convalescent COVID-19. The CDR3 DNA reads TGTGCCTGGACTAGGGGGCCTTCCAGCTCAGAACTGTTTTTT. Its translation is CAWTRGPSSSELFF.